A single sample gave rise to the 25 T cell receptor beta chains below, sequenced in a study of Graves' ophthalmopathy and Graves' hyperthyroidism. CDR3 regions of TCR beta were amplified from RNA transcripts. In the first round, RT-PCR was carried out with HTBI primers, and a multiplex PCR formed the second round. A single record per CDR3 protein comes from TCRdb applying MiXCR to the multiplex PCR reads. This sample has fewer than 650,000 distinct CDR3 sequences, with roughly 20% found just once. Material: peripheral blood. The receptor source for this set is a woman aged 18-29 years with stable Graves' hyperthyroidism. Some clones in this sample may be carry-over from other donors' samples.

This clonotype showed up many times. The chain carries TRBV12-3 or TRBV12-4 and TRBJ2-4; 7 nucleotides line up with TRBD2. The CDR3 is made up of 17 amino acids. V shed 6 bases and J 9 bases; nucleotides not matched to a gene: 20. CDR3: CASSPAAGVPVVAIQYF. CDR3 DNA: TGTGCCAGCAGCCCAGCCGCGGGAGTGCCTGTAGTAGCCATTCAGTACTTC.

This clonotype was seen at least ten times. V usage is TRBV20-1 and J usage is TRBJ1-6, with 7 positions matching TRBD1. Per germline, CDR1 DFQATT and CDR2 SNEGSKA (reference sequence). V lost 5 bases to trimming and J lost 7 bases; unmatched junction nucleotides: 5. The CDR3 totals 13 residues. The CDR3 DNA follows: TGCAGTGCTTCGGGACAGCAGAATTCACCCCTCCACTTT. Its translation: CSASGQQNSPLHF.

The chain has TRBV5-1 and TRBJ2-5, with 13 bases aligning to TRBD2. The CDR3 has 15 residues. Germline CDR1 reads SGHRS; CDR2 reads YFSETQ. The V gene end was trimmed by 4 bases and the J gene end by 3 bases; junction bases not matched to a gene: 3. The CDR3 sequence is CASSKGTSGEETQYF. The CDR3 DNA reads TGCGCCAGCAGCAAGGGGACTAGCGGGGAAGAGACCCAGTACTTC.

The chain carries TRBV20-1 and TRBJ2-7, with 13 bases matching TRBD2. The CDR3 is made up of 13 amino acids. The germline CDR1 and CDR2 sequences are DFQATT and SNEGSKA (reference sequence). The V gene end was trimmed by 6 bases and the J gene end by 7 bases; junction bases not matched to a gene: 6. CDR3: CSASGLAGVEQYF. The CDR3 DNA reads as TGCAGTGCCTCAGGACTAGCGGGAGTTGAGCAGTACTTC.

Many counts were recorded for this clonotype. This chain links TRBV6-5 with TRBJ2-7, with 7 bases identical to TRBD1. V was pared by 1 base and J by 2 bases, with 11 bases of the junction left unmatched. The CDR3 covers 17 residues. Germline loops: CDR1 MNHEY, CDR2 SVGAGI. Here the CDR3 reads CASSYLGDSTHAYEQYF. The CDR3 nucleotides read TGTGCCAGCAGTTACTTGGGGGACAGCACTCACGCCTACGAGCAGTACTTC.

This clonotype was observed many times. The chain combines TRBV2 with TRBJ1-2; 10 bases are shared with TRBD1. V shed 6 bases and J 7 bases; nucleotides not matched to a gene: 2. Germline V gene data show CDR1 as SNHLY and CDR2 as FYNNEI. CDR3 length: 12 amino acids. In DNA form, the CDR3 reads TGTGCCAGCAGGGGGGACAGGGGTGGCTACACCTTC. This codes for CASRGDRGGYTF.

The chain combines TRBV28 with TRBJ1-1; TRBD1 matches 8 bases. There are 15 residues in the CDR3. The J segment lost 10 bases and the V segment lost 3 bases, leaving 13 bases of the junction unmatched. Germline lookup yields CDR1 MDHEN and CDR2 SYDVKM. The CDR3 nucleotides are TGTGCCAGCAGTTTGCAATTTGGACAGGGCTCGGGAGCTTTCTTT. Translated: CASSLQFGQGSGAFF.

A few counts support this clonotype. Since the CDR3 does not end with the conserved phenylalanine or tryptophan, this likely comes from a read error. This chain uses TRBV6-1 with TRBJ2-5, with D perhaps given as TRBD1 or TRBD2 (5 bases each). Germline values: CDR1 MNHNS, CDR2 SASEGT. The ends were cut back, 6 bases at V and 9 bases at J, with 20 bases in the middle. The CDR3 contains 14 residues. The CDR3 protein is CASRQTGTVKAQYL. The CDR3 region has the DNA TGTGCCAGCAGACAAACTGGGACCGTCAAGGCCCAGTACTTA.

On this clonotype itself: Sequence at one end of the junction differs from germline and may be a read error. V and J are TRBV11-2 and TRBJ2-4, with a possible D match to TRBD1 (6 bases). The CDR3 loop spans 16 amino acids. Germline-derived CDR1 and CDR2 are SGHAT and FQNNGV. The CDR3 DNA reads TGTGCCAGCAGCTTAGAGGGGGCGAGGGCCAAAAACATTAAGTACTTC. As protein: CASSLEGARAKNIKYF.

This clonotype occurred a few times. The genes are TRBV27 and TRBJ2-2; D is possibly TRBD1 or TRBD2 (5 bases each). This CDR3 is 15 amino acids long. Trimming took off 10 bases at V and 6 bases at J, with 21 bases between the two ends. The germline V gene encodes CDR1 MNHEY and CDR2 SMNVEV (reference sequence). Written as DNA, the CDR3 is TGTGCCACTACATTAATGGGCAGGGAGCCCGGGGAGCTGTTTTTT. Protein: CATTLMGREPGELFF.

The sample holds many counts of this clonotype. This chain joins TRBV5-1 and TRBJ1-2; D is uncertain. The germline V gene has CDR1 SGHRS and CDR2 YFSETQ. The V and J ends lost 3 bases and 4 bases respectively, with 10 bases between them. The CDR3 has 13 amino acids. CDR3 amino acids: CASSSSGGYGYTF. The CDR3, as DNA: TGCGCCAGCAGCTCTTCAGGAGGCTATGGCTACACCTTC.

At least ten counts were recorded for this clonotype. The chain recombines TRBV20-1 with TRBJ1-1; 8 bases align to TRBD1. With V trimmed by 5 bases and J by 3 bases, 8 bases remained unmatched. Germline V gene lookup returns CDR1 DFQATT and CDR2 SNEGSKA (reference sequence). The CDR3 covers 14 residues. CDR3 DNA sequence: TGCAGTGCTCCAAGAATGACAGGGGACACTGAAGCTTTCTTT. Protein product: CSAPRMTGDTEAFF.

This clonotype was detected ten times or more. V usage is TRBV6-1 and J usage is TRBJ1-2, with D hard to call. The CDR3 runs 14 residues. Trimming took off 2 bases at V and 8 bases at J, with 15 bases between the two ends. The V gene's germline CDR1 is MNHNS and CDR2 SASEGT. Written as DNA, the CDR3 is TGTGCCAGCAGTGAATTCGAGGGCGCGGGAGGCTACACCTTC. Translated: CASSEFEGAGGYTF.

This clonotype appeared many times. The genes are TRBV7-9 and TRBJ1-2; TRBD1 is a possible D gene (5 bases). The length of the CDR3 is 13 residues. Germline CDR1 is SEHNR and CDR2 is FQNEAQ (reference sequence). Trimming pared 1 base from V and 7 bases from J, leaving 10 bases between. DNA of the CDR3: TGTGCCAGCAGCTTAGAGGACAATCGTGGCTACACCTTC. It yields the protein CASSLEDNRGYTF.

This clonotype was recorded at least ten times. Here the CDR3 reads CASLYPGRTDLSYNSPLHF. The CDR3 nucleotides are TGTGCCAGCCTCTACCCGGGGAGAACAGACCTCTCCTATAATTCACCCCTCCACTTT. This sequence joins TRBV6-5 and TRBJ1-6, with unresolved D. The V and J ends lost 8 bases and 0 bases respectively, with 23 bases between them. The germline gives CDR1 MNHEY, CDR2 SVGAGI. CDR3 size: 19 residues.

The V call is TRBV30, the J call TRBJ1-1, with D uncertain. The CDR3 consists of 12 residues. V lost 4 bases and J lost 5, with 11 bases in between. Germline V gene sequence: CDR1 GTSNPN, CDR2 SVGIG (reference sequence). The CDR3 DNA is TGTGCCTGGAAGGACTCGGGGACTGAAGCTTTCTTT. This codes for CAWKDSGTEAFF.

This clonotype was seen many times. The chain combines TRBV20-1 with TRBJ1-5; possibly TRBD1 for D (6 bases). V was shortened by 7 bases and J by 0 bases, with 16 bases between the two germline ends. The CDR3 has 15 residues. Germline CDR1 and CDR2: DFQATT and SNEGSKA (reference sequence). CDR3 protein: CSGLRDRNSNQPQHF. CDR3 sequence (DNA): TGCAGTGGTCTTAGAGACAGGAATAGCAATCAGCCCCAGCATTTT.

The V call is TRBV9, the J call TRBJ1-6; D is possibly TRBD1 (5 bases). The length of the CDR3 is 15 residues. The V end was cut by 4 bases, the J end by 5 bases, with 13 bases between. Germline CDR1 is SGDLS and CDR2 is YYNGEE. The CDR3 bases are TGTGCCAGCAGCTTCCGACCGGACAATAATTCACCCCTCCACTTT. Protein product: CASSFRPDNNSPLHF.

With regard to this clonotype: This CDR3 fails to terminate in the conserved phenylalanine or tryptophan, so it likely reflects a read error. CDR3 sequence reads: CSASDNSNYGYTY. For the CDR3, the DNA is TGCAGTGCTAGCGATAACTCTAACTATGGCTACACCTAC. The chain couples TRBV20-1 to TRBJ1-2; D unclear. CDR3 length: 13 residues. Trimming left V 3 bases short and J 0 bases short, with 8 bases between. Germline V gives CDR1 DFQATT, CDR2 SNEGSKA (reference sequence).

As regards this clonotype: A much larger clone differs from this one at a single base, so this may be a read error. This chain uses TRBV7-6 with TRBJ2-7, with 7 nucleotides matching TRBD1. CDR1 and CDR2 (germline): SGHVS, FNYEAQ. The CDR3 has 16 residues. The CDR3 is CASSLGGAGGTYEQCF. The CDR3 nucleotides are TGTGCCAGCAGCTTAGGTGGTGCAGGGGGAACCTACGAGCAGTGCTTC.

Many counts were recorded for this clonotype. The CDR3 DNA follows: TGTGCCAGCAGCTTGGTCAGTCAGGGGACCCAGTACTTC. This sequence encodes CASSLVSQGTQYF. The V and J genes are TRBV5-5 and TRBJ2-5, with a weak D call TRBD1 (5 bases). The CDR3 has 13 amino acids. V gave up 0 bases and J gave up 7 bases, with 10 bases separating them. Germline lookup yields CDR1 SGHKS and CDR2 YYEKEE (reference sequence).

The chain recombines TRBV12-3 or TRBV12-4 with TRBJ2-7; 10 nucleotides match TRBD2. V was clipped by 6 bases and J by 5 bases; unmatched bases: 7. The CDR3 contains 14 residues. The CDR3 DNA reads TGTGCCAGCAGCCTGCTAGCGGGAGTGAACGAGCAGTACTTC. This translates into CASSLLAGVNEQYF.

The chain carries TRBV2 and TRBJ2-2, with D tentatively TRBD1 (5 bases). There are 14 residues in the CDR3. Germline CDR1 reads SNHLY; CDR2 reads FYNNEI. V lost 4 bases and J 6 bases, leaving 12 bases between the germline ends. CDR3 loop: CASSGPGAAGELFF. The CDR3 nucleotides read TGTGCCAGCAGTGGCCCTGGGGCGGCCGGGGAGCTGTTTTTT.

This clonotype was detected only a few times. In DNA, the CDR3 is TGTGCCAGCGGGGGGACAGATCCCTACGAGCAGTACTTC. Protein: CASGGTDPYEQYF. The chain carries TRBV2 and TRBJ2-7, with D perhaps TRBD1 (7 bases). V was cut by 8 bases and J by 2 bases, with 13 bases left in between. CDR3 length: 13 residues. Germline CDR1 and CDR2: SNHLY and FYNNEI.

There are many counts of this clonotype. The V gene is TRBV10-3, the J gene TRBJ2-5; D is uncertain. The length of the CDR3 is 13 residues. Germline V gene lookup returns CDR1 ENHRY and CDR2 SYGVKD. The ends were cut back, 10 bases at V and 3 bases at J, with 15 bases in the middle. CDR3 in DNA: TGTGCCACCGTGTCCCGATTAGAAGAGACCCAGTACTTC. The encoded protein is CATVSRLEETQYF.